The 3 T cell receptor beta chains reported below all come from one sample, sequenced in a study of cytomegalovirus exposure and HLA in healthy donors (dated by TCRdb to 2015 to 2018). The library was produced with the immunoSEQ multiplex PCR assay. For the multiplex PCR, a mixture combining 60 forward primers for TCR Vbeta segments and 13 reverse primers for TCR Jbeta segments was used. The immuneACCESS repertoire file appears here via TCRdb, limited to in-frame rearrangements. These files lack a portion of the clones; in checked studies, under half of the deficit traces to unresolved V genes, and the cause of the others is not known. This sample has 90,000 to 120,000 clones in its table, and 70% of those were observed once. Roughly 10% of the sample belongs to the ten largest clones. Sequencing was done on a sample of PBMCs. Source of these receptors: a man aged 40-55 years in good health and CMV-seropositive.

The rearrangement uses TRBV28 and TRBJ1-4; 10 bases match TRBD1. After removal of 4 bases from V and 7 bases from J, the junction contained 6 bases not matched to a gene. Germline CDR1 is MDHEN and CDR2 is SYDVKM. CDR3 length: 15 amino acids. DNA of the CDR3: TGTGCCAGCAGTTCCCCGGGACAGGGGAGTGAAAAACTGTTTTTT. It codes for CASSSPGQGSEKLFF.

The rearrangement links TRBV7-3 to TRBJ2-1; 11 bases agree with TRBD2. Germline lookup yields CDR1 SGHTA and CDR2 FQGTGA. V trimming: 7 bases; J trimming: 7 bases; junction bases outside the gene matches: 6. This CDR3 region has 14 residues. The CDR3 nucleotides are TGTGCCAGCAAACAACTAGCGGGAGTGAATGAGCAGTTCTTC. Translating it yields CASKQLAGVNEQFF.

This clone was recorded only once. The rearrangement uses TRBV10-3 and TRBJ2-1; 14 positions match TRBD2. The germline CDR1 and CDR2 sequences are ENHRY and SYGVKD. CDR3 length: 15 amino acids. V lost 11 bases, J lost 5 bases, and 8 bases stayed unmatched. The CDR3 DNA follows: TGTGCCGTTGGGACTAGCGGGAGCGCTAACAATGAGCAGTTCTTC. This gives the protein CAVGTSGSANNEQFF.